Below, 15 T cell receptor beta chains from the same sample are listed, as sequenced in a study of vaccination effects on CD4 cells after COVID-19. The table came from immunoSEQ multiplex PCR; TCRdb's copy has only in-frame clones and leaves some out. The table lists tens of thousands of clones, around 70% of them singletons, with roughly 16% in the top ten. Within the ViraFEST assay, antigen-specific CD4+ T cells underwent expansion with viral peptide pools prior to sequencing. CD4+ T cell isolation took place after 10 days of culture. Participants were given two doses of BNT162b2 or mRNA-1273 vaccine. These receptors are not linked to any known antigen. Source: CD4+ T cells from PBMCs cultured with HCoV-OC43 spike peptides, taken after COVID-19 vaccination. Subset of the sample: HCoV-OC43 spike overlapping peptide pool stimulation. These receptors came from a human donor who received a COVID-19 vaccine.

The V call is TRBV11-1, the J call TRBJ1-5; 9 bases align to TRBD1. This CDR3 contains 16 residues. Germline V gene lookup returns CDR1 SGHAT and CDR2 FQDESV (reference sequence). Trimming at V came to 4 bases and at J to 4 bases, leaving 8 bases not matched to a gene. This chain's CDR3 is CASSCIDRGWNQPQHF. The CDR3 region has the DNA TGTGCCAGCAGCTGCATTGACAGGGGGTGGAATCAGCCCCAGCATTTT.

The rearrangement joins TRBV15 to TRBJ2-5; no clear D. The CDR3 has 15 amino acids. Trimming shortened V by 0 bases and J by 2 bases, and 10 bases separated the two germline ends. CDR1 is LNHNV, CDR2 YYDKDF, per germline (reference sequence). The CDR3: CATSRDPGKQETQYF. CDR3 in DNA: TGTGCCACCAGCAGAGATCCGGGTAAACAAGAGACCCAGTACTTC.

The chain uses TRBV5-1 and TRBJ2-7, with no clear D. CDR1 is SGHRS, CDR2 YFSETQ, per germline. The V gene lost 2 bases and the J gene lost 0 bases, with 12 bases spanning the gap. The CDR3 extends over 15 amino acids. CDR3 DNA sequence: TGCGCCAGCAGCTTTAACGCTATCAGCTCCTACGAGCAGTACTTC. Translation gives CASSFNAISSYEQYF.

The J gene is TRBJ1-2, the V gene TRBV4-2, with D possibly matching TRBD1 (5 bases). The CDR3 extends over 13 amino acids. Trimming stripped 7 bases from V and 5 bases from J, with 14 bases between. Germline V gene sequence: CDR1 LGHNA, CDR2 YNFKEQ. The CDR3 protein is CASTSGQSYGYTF. The CDR3 DNA reads TGTGCCAGCACCTCGGGGCAGAGTTATGGCTACACCTTC.

The chain recombines TRBV6-1 with TRBJ2-4; D remains unclear. The CDR3 is made up of 15 amino acids. Trimming took 3 bases from V and 0 from J, leaving 9 bases between them. From germline, CDR1 is MNHNS and CDR2 SASEGT. CDR3 loop: CASSDGLLAKNIQYF. In nucleotides, the CDR3 is TGTGCCAGCAGTGATGGGCTTCTAGCCAAAAACATTCAGTACTTC.

This clone has more than one count but fewer than ten. CDR3 in DNA: TGTGCCAGCAGTGGTGGGACTAGCGGGAGGAAGTACTTC. It specifies CASSGGTSGRKYF. The rearrangement uses TRBV12-3 or TRBV12-4 and TRBJ2-7, with 15 bases lining up with TRBD2. The V segment lost 5 bases and the J segment 11 bases; nucleotides outside the gene matches: 4. This CDR3 spans 13 amino acids.

In this sample, this clone turned up once. The chain uses TRBV5-1 and TRBJ2-1; D not resolved. Germline lookup yields CDR1 SGHRS and CDR2 YFSETQ. The CDR3 has 14 amino acids. V lost 2 bases and J 0 bases, leaving 6 bases between the germline ends. The CDR3 loop reads CASSLSSSYNEQFF. The CDR3 DNA follows: TGCGCCAGCAGCTTATCAAGCTCCTACAATGAGCAGTTCTTC.

This clone was observed once. V and J are TRBV7-8 and TRBJ1-5; D remains ambiguous. Germline CDR1 SGHVS, CDR2 FQNEAQ. Trimming took 2 bases from V and 0 from J, leaving 14 bases between them. The CDR3 loop spans 17 amino acids. The CDR3 coding sequence is TGTGCCAGCAGCTTAAGGGCAGGTCCATATAGCAATCAGCCCCAGCATTTT. As protein: CASSLRAGPYSNQPQHF.

This clone was observed a single time. This sequence joins TRBV12-3 or TRBV12-4 and TRBJ2-7; TRBD1 might be the D (6 bases). Trimming pared 5 bases from V and 1 base from J, leaving 9 bases between. This CDR3 is 13 amino acids long. The CDR3 sequence is CASSRQDSYEQYF. CDR3 DNA sequence: TGTGCCAGCAGTCGACAGGATTCCTACGAGCAGTACTTC.

This CDR3 reads CASSPGQGLSFYEQYF. The CDR3 DNA is TGTGCCAGCAGCCCGGGACAGGGCCTCAGCTTTTACGAGCAGTACTTC. The chain uses TRBV3-1 (or the pseudogene TRBV3-2) and TRBJ2-7; the match to TRBD1 covers 9 bases. Per germline, CDR1 LGHDT and CDR2 YNNKEL (reference sequence). The CDR3 has 16 residues. V gave up 4 bases and J gave up 4 bases; unmatched junction bases: 11.

This chain connects TRBV19 to TRBJ2-1; D unresolved. The CDR3 is 16 residues long. Germline V lookup: CDR1 LNHDA, CDR2 SQIVND (reference sequence). V lost 2 bases and J 2 bases, leaving 13 bases between the germline ends. In nucleotides, the CDR3 is TGTGCCAGTAGTATATCTCGAGCTCCTCCCTACAATGAGCAGTTCTTC. This encodes CASSISRAPPYNEQFF.

The rearrangement links TRBV5-1 to TRBJ2-1, with a possible D match to TRBD2 (6 bases). Trimming took 0 bases from V and 7 from J, leaving 14 bases between them. Germline CDR1 is SGHRS and CDR2 is YFSETQ. This CDR3 has 15 residues. The CDR3 region has the DNA TGCGCCAGCAGCTTGGCCCCAGGGCGGGGTAATGAGCAGTTCTTC. Translated, it gives CASSLAPGRGNEQFF.

The chain employs TRBV4-1 and TRBJ1-1; 11 nucleotides match TRBD1. V was clipped by 3 bases and J by 11 bases; unmatched bases: 8. Germline V gene sequence: CDR1 MGHRA, CDR2 YSYEKL. This CDR3 is 14 amino acids long. The DNA for the CDR3 is TGCGCCAGCAGCCAGAGGACAGGGGGCGGTGAGGCTTTCTTT. Its protein product is CASSQRTGGGEAFF.

The J gene is TRBJ1-5, the V gene TRBV10-3, with a possible D match to TRBD1 (5 bases). From germline, CDR1 is ENHRY and CDR2 SYGVKD. This CDR3 spans 13 amino acids. Trimming stripped 3 bases from V and 5 bases from J, with 8 bases between. The CDR3 loop is CAISDAGDQPQHF. CDR3 DNA: TGTGCCATCAGTGATGCGGGGGATCAGCCCCAGCATTTT.

This chain connects TRBV9 to TRBJ2-5; D is unresolved. The CDR3 is 13 residues long. The germline V gene encodes CDR1 SGDLS and CDR2 YYNGEE. Trimming pared 3 bases from V and 10 bases from J, leaving 16 bases between. The chain's CDR3 is CASSGLVGVGQYF. Here the CDR3 DNA reads TGTGCCAGCAGCGGCCTGGTTGGGGTAGGCCAGTACTTC.